The source of this T cell receptor beta chain is a study of CD8 T cells in Susac syndrome. The CD8+ and CD4+ T cells were isolated magnetically using a negative isolation approach, whereas the TEMRA cells were enriched by FACS. The V end was cut by 1 base, the J end by 2 bases, with 12 bases between. This CDR3 contains 16 residues. The germline gives CDR1 MGHRA, CDR2 YSYEKL. With random hexamers, reverse transcription was performed on roughly 0.5 to 1 ug of RNA. TCRdb passed the immunoSEQ multiplex PCR reads through MiXCR, listing each CDR3 protein once. The sample contains around 190,000 distinct CDR3 sequences, about 94% of which appear only once.

This clonotype originated in a human donor in good health. The chain is built from TRBV4-1 and TRBJ1-5, with D unresolved. The sample was CD4+ T cells from PBMCs. The CDR3 sequence: CASSQAGSVGNQPQHF. The CDR3, as DNA: TGCGCCAGCAGCCAAGCGGGTTCGGTGGGCAATCAGCCCCAGCATTTT.